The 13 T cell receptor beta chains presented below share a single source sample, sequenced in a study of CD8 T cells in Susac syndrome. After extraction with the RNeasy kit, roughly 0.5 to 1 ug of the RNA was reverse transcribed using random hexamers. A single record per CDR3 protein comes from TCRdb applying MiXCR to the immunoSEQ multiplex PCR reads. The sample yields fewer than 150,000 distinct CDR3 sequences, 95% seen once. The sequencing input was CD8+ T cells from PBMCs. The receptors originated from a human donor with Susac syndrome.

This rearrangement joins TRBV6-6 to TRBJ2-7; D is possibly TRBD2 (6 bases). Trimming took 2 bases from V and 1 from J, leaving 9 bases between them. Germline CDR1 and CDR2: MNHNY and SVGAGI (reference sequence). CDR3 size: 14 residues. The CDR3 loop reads CASSYPGESYEQYF. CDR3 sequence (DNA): TGTGCCAGCAGTTACCCGGGAGAATCCTACGAGCAGTACTTC.

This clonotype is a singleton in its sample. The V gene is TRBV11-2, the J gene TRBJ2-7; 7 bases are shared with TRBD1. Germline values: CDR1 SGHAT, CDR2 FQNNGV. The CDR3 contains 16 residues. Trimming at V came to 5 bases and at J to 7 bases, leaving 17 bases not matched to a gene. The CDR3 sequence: CASSTPRQGDVREQYF. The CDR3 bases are TGTGCCAGCAGCACACCCCGACAGGGTGATGTACGTGAGCAGTACTTC. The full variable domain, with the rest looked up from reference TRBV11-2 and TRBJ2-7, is EAGVAQSPRYKIIEKRQSVAFWCNPISGHATLYWYQQILGQGPKLLIQFQNNGVVDDSQLPKDRFSAERLKGVDSTLKIQPAKLEDSAVYLCASSTPRQGDVREQYFGPGTRLTVT.

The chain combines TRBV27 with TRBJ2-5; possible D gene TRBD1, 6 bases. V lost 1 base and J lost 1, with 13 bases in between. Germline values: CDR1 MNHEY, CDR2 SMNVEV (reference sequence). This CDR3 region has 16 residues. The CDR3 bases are TGTGCCAGCAGTTTATGGGGAAGGGGGTCCCAAGAGACCCAGTACTTC. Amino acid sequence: CASSLWGRGSQETQYF.

In nucleotides, the CDR3 is TGTGCCAGCAGTGAGCCTAGCGCCTCCTACGAGCAGTACTTC. It codes for CASSEPSASYEQYF. The rearrangement joins TRBV2 to TRBJ2-7; the D gene is possibly TRBD2 (6 bases). The CDR3 is 14 amino acids. The ends were cut back, 3 bases at V and 0 bases at J, with 9 bases in the middle. Germline CDR1 and CDR2: SNHLY and FYNNEI. Supplemented by reference TRBV2 and TRBJ2-7, the full variable domain reads EPEVTQTPSHQVTQMGQEVILRCVPISNHLYFYWYRQILGQKVEFLVSFYNNEISEKSEIFDDQFSVERPDGSNFTLKIRSTKLEDSAMYFCASSEPSASYEQYFGPGTRLTVT.

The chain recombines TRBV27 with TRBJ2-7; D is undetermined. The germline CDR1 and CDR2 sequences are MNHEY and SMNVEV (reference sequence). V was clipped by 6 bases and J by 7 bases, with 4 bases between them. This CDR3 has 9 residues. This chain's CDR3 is CASRDEQYF. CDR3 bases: TGTGCCAGCAGAGATGAGCAGTACTTC.

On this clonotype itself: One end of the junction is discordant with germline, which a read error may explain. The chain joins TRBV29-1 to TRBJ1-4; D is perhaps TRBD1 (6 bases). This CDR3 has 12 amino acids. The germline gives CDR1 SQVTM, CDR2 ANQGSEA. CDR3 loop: CSVERGIQGRLF. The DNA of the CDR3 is TGCAGCGTTGAAAGGGGGATACAAGGGAGGCTTTTT.

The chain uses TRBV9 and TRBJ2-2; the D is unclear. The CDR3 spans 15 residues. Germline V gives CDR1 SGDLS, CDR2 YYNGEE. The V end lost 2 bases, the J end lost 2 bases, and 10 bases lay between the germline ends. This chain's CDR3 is CASSVAGPNTGELFF. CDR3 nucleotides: TGTGCCAGCAGCGTGGCCGGGCCCAACACCGGGGAGCTGTTTTTT.

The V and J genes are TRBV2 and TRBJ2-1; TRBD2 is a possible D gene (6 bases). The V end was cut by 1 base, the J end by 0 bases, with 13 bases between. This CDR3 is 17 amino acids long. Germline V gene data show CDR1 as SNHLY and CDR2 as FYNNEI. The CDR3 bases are TGTGCCAGCAGTGAAGGGATGTCGGGGGTCTCCTACAATGAGCAGTTCTTC. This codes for CASSEGMSGVSYNEQFF. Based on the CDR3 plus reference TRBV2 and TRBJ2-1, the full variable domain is EPEVTQTPSHQVTQMGQEVILRCVPISNHLYFYWYRQILGQKVEFLVSFYNNEISEKSEIFDDQFSVERPDGSNFTLKIRSTKLEDSAMYFCASSEGMSGVSYNEQFFGPGTRLTVL.

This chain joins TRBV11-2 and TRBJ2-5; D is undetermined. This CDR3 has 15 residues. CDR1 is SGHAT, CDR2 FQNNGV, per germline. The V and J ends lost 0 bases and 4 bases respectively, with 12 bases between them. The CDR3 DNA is TGTGCCAGCAGCTTAGAACTCCCAGGTAGAGAGACCCAGTACTTC. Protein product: CASSLELPGRETQYF.

CDR3 nucleotide sequence: TGTGCCAGCACCTCCCCGGACGGACTGCCCTACGAGCAGTACTTC. It is translated as CASTSPDGLPYEQYF. The rearrangement joins TRBV6-6 to TRBJ2-7; D possibly corresponds to TRBD2 (5 bases). The germline V gene has CDR1 MNHNY and CDR2 SVGAGI (reference sequence). V was cut by 7 bases and J by 2 bases, with 18 bases left in between. The CDR3 has 15 amino acids.

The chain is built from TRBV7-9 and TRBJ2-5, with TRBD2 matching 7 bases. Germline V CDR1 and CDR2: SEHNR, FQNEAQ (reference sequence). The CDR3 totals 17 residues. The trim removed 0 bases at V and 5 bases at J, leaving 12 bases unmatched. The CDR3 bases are TGTGCCAGCAGCTTAGCAACGGGCGGGAGAGGAGGCGAGACCCAGTACTTC. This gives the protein CASSLATGGRGGETQYF.

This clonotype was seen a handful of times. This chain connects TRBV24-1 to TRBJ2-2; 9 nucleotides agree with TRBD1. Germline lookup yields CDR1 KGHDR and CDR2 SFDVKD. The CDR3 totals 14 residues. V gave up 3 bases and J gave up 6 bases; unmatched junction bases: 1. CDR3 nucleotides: TGTGCCACCAGTGATCACAGGGGGCCCGGGGAGCTGTTTTTT. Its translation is CATSDHRGPGELFF.

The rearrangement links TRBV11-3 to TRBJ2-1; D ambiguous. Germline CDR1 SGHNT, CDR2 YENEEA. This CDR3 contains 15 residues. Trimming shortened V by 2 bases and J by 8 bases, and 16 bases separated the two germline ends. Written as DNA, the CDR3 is TGTGCCAGCAGCTTAAGCCGGGTGGGCTTCTATGAGCAGTTCTTC. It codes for CASSLSRVGFYEQFF. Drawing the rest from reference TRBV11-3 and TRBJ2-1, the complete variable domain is EAGVVQSPRYKIIEKKQPVAFWCNPISGHNTLYWYLQNLGQGPELLIRYENEEAVDDSQLPKDRFSAERLKGVDSTLKIQPAELGDSAVYLCASSLSRVGFYEQFFGPGTRLTVL.